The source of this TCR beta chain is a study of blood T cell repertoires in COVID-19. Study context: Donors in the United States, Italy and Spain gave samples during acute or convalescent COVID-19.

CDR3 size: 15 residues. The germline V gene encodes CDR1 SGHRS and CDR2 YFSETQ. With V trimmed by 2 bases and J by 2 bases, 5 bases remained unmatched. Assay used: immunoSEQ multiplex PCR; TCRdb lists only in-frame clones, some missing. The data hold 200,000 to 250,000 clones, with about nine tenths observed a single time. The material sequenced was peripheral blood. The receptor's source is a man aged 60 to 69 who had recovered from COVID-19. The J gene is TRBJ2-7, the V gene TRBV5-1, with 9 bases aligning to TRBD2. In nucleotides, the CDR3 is TGCGCCAGCAGCTTCACAGGCGGGGGGGCCTACGAGCAGTACTTC. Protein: CASSFTGGGAYEQYF.